Given below is one T cell receptor (beta chain) in context. This clone occurred a few times. Its antigen has not been determined. No base quality information exists; no much larger clone differs at one position. This sample was included in a study of shared clonotypes between healthy human individuals (dated by TCRdb to 2020 to 2022). Broadly, across the study: Two women and a few men aged 18 to 49 years were included in the cohort. The study deeply sequenced blood TCR repertoires of several healthy adults to estimate repertoire size and the extent of clonotype sharing between individuals. Libraries were prepared and TCR repertoires were sequenced by different laboratories using diverse techniques, in order to increase sequencing depth and limit assay-specific biases. Leukapheresis yielded between about 0.94 and 8.9 billion PBMCs per donor. The paper's findings and limits, for the study overall: The genetic and exposure-history diversity represented was limited by the small number of donors. Sampling was restricted to blood, and TCR repertoires in tissue are likely to differ from TCR repertoires in blood. Based on pairwise subsampling, the degree of clonotype sharing among donors was expected to be affected by sequencing depth.

The germline V gene provides CDR1 SGHNT and CDR2 YENEEA. Trimming removed 0 bases from V and 2 bases from J, leaving 8 bases between the germline ends. Including the terminal cysteine and phenylalanine, the CDR3 comprises 15 residues. The DNA shown is the 45-base CDR3, in frame from base 1. Healthy HIV-negative adults with no recently reported acute infections or vaccinations were included as donors. Every donor was a Caucasian adult living in Nashville, Tennessee, USA. For unsorted samples, 85 million to 100 million PBMCs were counted, and genomic DNA was extracted using the QIAamp DNA Blood Mini kit. Blood was obtained by leukapheresis, after which PBMCs were separated by Ficoll-Histopaque density gradient centrifugation and cryopreserved in liquid nitrogen vapor phase. Using the deep immunoSEQ assay, multiplex PCR amplified TCR CDR3 regions from genomic DNA. Extracted genomic DNA from each cell subset was spread evenly across all wells of several immunoSEQ 96-well plates, with each plate serving as a replicate. Each replicate PCR for unsorted PBMC received roughly 300 ng genomic DNA, equal to tens of thousands of T cell genomes. Ten immunoSEQ deep assay plates were used to sequence unsorted PBMC genomic DNA. Purified libraries were measured with a Qubit 3.0 fluorometer, size-checked on a Bioanalyzer 2100, and measured again with the KAPA Library Quantification kit. Every immunoSEQ 96-well plate was sequenced on a dedicated single-read 150-cycle Illumina NextSeq 550 flow cell. Per the original workflow: The immunoSEQ output contained only junctional sequences without quality scores, so filtering could not match that applied to full-length reads. To assign V/J genes and CDR3, sequences were annotated using PyIR, a Python wrapper for IgBLAST v1.9, with IMGT germline references. Any read was removed if the V/J assignment was weak (E-value above 1e-6), the CDR3 was missing, or the read contained stop codons, out-of-frame junctions, or ambiguous translated residues. V3J clonotypes were defined as sequences sharing an identical inferred V gene, J gene, and CDR3 amino acid sequence. To compute the percentage overlap between repertoires, the number of shared unique clonotypes was divided by the size of the smaller repertoire. Richness of each repertoire was evaluated using RTK rarefaction, the Chao1 estimator, and Recon v2.1 estimates of unobserved clonotypes. TCRdb provides this immuneACCESS table in a form limited to in-frame rearrangements. Some clones are lacking; in checked studies, under half of them reflect an unresolved V gene, and why the rest are absent is not known. The DNA was the basis for D and trimming; V, J and clone size are from that table. A total of around 450,000 clones appear in this sample, roughly 80% of them only once. The ten top clones hold approximately 13% of the sample.

The specimen sequenced was PBMCs. This receptor was taken from a woman in her forties in good health. Some clones in this sample may be carry-over from other donors' samples. The chain joins TRBV11-3 to TRBJ2-1; possibly the D gene is TRBD1, per 6 matching bases. The DNA is as follows: TGTGCCAGCAGCTTAGACACAGGGACCTACAATGAGCAGTTCTTC. Protein translation: CASSLDTGTYNEQFF. When the CDR3 is completed using the reference TRBV11-3 and TRBJ2-1 genes on either side, the full variable domain is EAGVVQSPRYKIIEKKQPVAFWCNPISGHNTLYWYLQNLGQGPELLIRYENEEAVDDSQLPKDRFSAERLKGVDSTLKIQPAELGDSAVYLCASSLDTGTYNEQFFGPGTRLTVL.